In this sample, the clone carrying this T cell receptor beta chain is large. Its antigen remains unidentified. The data belong to a study of liver allograft versus peripheral blood T cells. Background on the study: Comparative analysis was performed on T cell receptor repertoires from transplanted livers and from recipients' peripheral blood.

TCRdb analysed the reads with MiXCR anew, one entry per CDR3 protein. This table has about 16,000 distinct CDR3 sequences, around 21% appearing once. General observations from the study: The authors reported that T cell receptor repertoires inside liver allografts differed from those in peripheral blood.

The receptor was isolated from a human patient who had a liver transplant. A subset of T cells may come from the graft donor.

The CDR3 bases are TGTGCCAGTAGTATACAGCTATCCCAAGAGACCCAGTACTTC. Translation gives CASSIQLSQETQYF. J is TRBJ2-5 and V is TRBV19; D ambiguous. V was clipped by 2 bases and J by 1 base, with 8 bases between them. From germline, CDR1 is LNHDA and CDR2 SQIVND (reference sequence). This CDR3 region has 14 residues.